This entry is about one TCR beta chain. This CDR3 has 14 residues. Germline CDR1 reads MNHEY; CDR2 reads SMNVEV (reference sequence). V dropped 3 bases and J dropped 1 base, with 9 bases sitting between them. This sample was included in a study of T cell changes during pregnancy in multiple sclerosis. Assay: immunoSEQ multiplex PCR; the TCRdb copy retains only in-frame clones and omits some. The sample consists of 45,000 to 65,000 clones, approximately 94% of them appearing once. This receptor was identified in a female donor with multiple sclerosis, enrolled in a pregnancy study. The rearrangement uses TRBV27 and TRBJ1-1; D call uncertain. Sequenced here: CD8+ T cells from peripheral blood mononuclear cells, sampled in the third trimester of pregnancy. CDR3 bases: TGTGCCAGCAGTTTTTTGGGCCCGAACACTGAAGCTTTCTTT. Translated, it gives CASSFLGPNTEAFF.